This T cell receptor beta chain was identified during a study of regulatory T cells in long-lasting Graves disease. Study details: The definition of persistent Graves' disease was over 5 years of antithyroid drugs with positive TSH receptor antibodies.

Time point specified: persistent/refractory GD, antithyroid drugs over 5 years with positive TRAb. PBMC RNA was the source of the TCR library. Under American Thyroid Association guidelines, Graves' disease was diagnosed. The authors built TCR beta libraries using iRepertoire HTBI primers and Arm-PCR of CDR3 regions. One entry per CDR3 protein results from TCRdb running MiXCR on the multiplex PCR reads. The sample holds some 470,000 distinct CDR3 sequences, about a fifth seen once. The V gene end was trimmed by 4 bases and the J gene end by 3 bases; junction bases not matched to a gene: 8. Germline V CDR1 and CDR2: SGHVS, FQNEAQ. This CDR3 is built from 16 residues. Study outcomes and limitations: Persistent disease exhibited a predilection for TRBV28, TRBJ1-2 and TRBJ2-5. What was studied was peripheral blood only, and not thyroid tissue.

As regards this clonotype: Its antigen is unknown.

The genes are TRBV7-8 and TRBJ2-7; 11 bases align to TRBD1. The specimen comprised peripheral blood mononuclear cells (PBMCs), sampled when the disease was refractory, from a patient treated with antithyroid drugs. This clonotype was obtained from a female donor with Graves disease. CDR3 sequence: CASSSAGTGGVYEQYF. For the CDR3, the DNA is TGTGCCAGCAGCTCAGCCGGGACAGGGGGGGTCTACGAGCAGTACTTC. Full variable domain (missing parts from reference TRBV7-8 and TRBJ2-7): GAGVSQSPRYKVAKRGQDVALRCDPISGHVSLFWYQQALGQGPEFLTYFQNEAQLDKSGLPSDRFFAERPEGSVSTLKIQRTQQEDSAVYLCASSSAGTGGVYEQYFGPGTRLTVT.